This T cell receptor beta chain came from a study of blood T cell repertoires in COVID-19. Background on the study: Samples of COVID-19 (acute and convalescent) were obtained from the United States, Italy and Spain. T cells, B-cell-depleted T cells, or PBMCs provided the cDNA or gDNA that served as material.

In the source study's methods: It was from reference gene primer amplification that nucleated cell counts were estimated. Profiled with immunoSEQ multiplex PCR; TCRdb holds only in-frame clones, not every one. The V and J calls and clone size are taken from that table; D and trimming were inferred from the DNA. The sample holds roughly 350,000 clones; about 90% are singletons and the top ten take roughly 3.4%. From germline, CDR1 is MNHEY and CDR2 SVGEGT. V was trimmed by 6 bases and J by 8 bases, leaving 22 bases between them. There are 15 residues in the CDR3. Sequencing used peripheral blood. The TCR was taken from a woman between 18 and 29 years old who had recovered from COVID-19. This sequence joins TRBV6-2 or TRBV6-3 and TRBJ1-2, with D possibly being TRBD1 (6 bases). DNA for the CDR3: TGTGCCAGCAGCGGGACACTAACCTCCATCTGGGGCTACACCTTC. It codes for CASSGTLTSIWGYTF.